This record looks at one TCR beta chain sequence and its context. This clonotype was counted a few times. It lacks a known antigen. Base quality data are lacking; no much larger clone is found one base away. The data were obtained in a study of blood T cells in healthy people across ages (dated by TCRdb to between 2014 and 2016). Some background on the complete study: In model experiments, roughly one uniquely barcoded TCR beta cDNA molecule per two T cells was captured by template switching. The donors were split into four age groups: young (average about 16 years), middle-aged (around 40), aged (about 62) and long-lived (approximately 80). To track age-related changes in TCR beta repertoire diversity, the study relied on deep sequencing normalized with unique cDNA molecular identifiers. For two donors (one aged 18 to 30 and one aged 80 or older), the study analyzed two additional independent replicas of 1 million unique cDNA reads from the same blood draw. To avoid experimental bias, donors of different ages were randomly spread across the sequencing lanes. The study at large found these results: Because profiling used bulk unsorted PBMCs, naive and antigen-experienced compartments could not be compared conclusively. Because the CMV infection status of the donors was unknown, age-related changes in expanded clonotypes may potentially have been confounded. A strong correlation was found between observed TCR beta diversity and the percentage of naive T cells measured by flow cytometry. As age increased, observed TCR beta diversity per million T cells dropped in a roughly linear way, and a significant reduction was already evident by age roughly 36. Total diversity estimates from one million sequenced T cells were considered lower bounds and underestimates. The long-lived group showed more naive CD4+ T cells, fewer expanded clones and increased TCR diversity than the aged group, suggesting age selection.

Receptor amplification or capture employed 5' RACE. The instrument given in TCRdb is Illumina HiSeq 2500. A second roughly 6 to 11 cycle PCR used a sample-barcoded 5' primer and a J-beta primer mix. A unique molecular identifier was introduced onto each TCR beta cDNA molecule by a template-switch 5' adaptor carrying 12 random nucleotides. Each sample yielded at least 2.5 million CDR3-containing paired-end reads. The Mint cDNA synthesis kit, primed by a TRBC-specific oligonucleotide, was used to synthesize first-strand cDNA from all RNA. Following uracil-DNA glycosylase treatment, a first 18-cycle PCR with universal primers M1SS and BC2_uni_R was performed on all cDNA. Regarding the original processing steps: Each sample was normalized by randomly selecting 1 million high-quality reads, each carrying a distinct molecular identifier. Instead of being binned into consensus sequences, reads with shared molecular identifiers were discarded. MiTCR, set to a Q25 quality threshold and the strictest error-elimination algorithm, was used for CDR3 identification, clonotype clustering and error correction. Lower-bound total TCR beta diversity was estimated with a nonparametric unseen species model using Euler transformation. TCRdb reprocessed the public reads (quality trimming at Q25 with fastp, clone calling with MiXCR) and kept in-frame beta chains. Every CDR3 protein is listed once, alongside the most common genes and DNA of its rows. These V and J calls are TCRdb output, not the study's own analysis. Counted in this sample were 1.5 million to 2 million distinct CDR3 sequences; approximately 30% of them appeared once. Together, the top ten hold roughly 8% of the sample.

Donors were 39 systemically healthy Caucasian individuals from Russia aged about 6 to 100 years. Each donor gave about 9.7 milliliters of peripheral blood, drawn into EDTA-treated Vacutainer tubes. Ficoll-Paque density-gradient centrifugation was used to isolate PBMCs, with at least 7 million per sample. Trizol reagent was used to extract total RNA from the PBMCs, yielding at least 6 micrograms per sample. The percentages of naive CD45RAhigh/CD27high T cells were determined by flow cytometry on a PBMC aliquot from every donor. The CDR3 runs 16 amino acids, cysteine and phenylalanine included. The entry retains the CDR3 DNA only, 48 bases that are in frame from base 1. CDR1 and CDR2, looked up from the germline V gene, are SGHRS and YFSETQ. At the junction V is shortened by 3 bases and J by 1 base; bases outside the gene matches: 2.

The sequence derives from a woman aged 25 to 39 in good health. The chain couples TRBV5-1 to TRBJ2-2; 11 of the junction bases match TRBD2. Sequencing was done on a sample of blood. The nucleotide sequence reads as follows: TGCGCCAGCAGCTCTGGACTAGCGGGGAACACCGGGGAGCTGTTTTTT. Translated, it gives CASSSGLAGNTGELFF.